The clone carrying this T cell receptor (beta chain) was picked up many times. The CDR3 spans 13 residues. Trimming removed 5 bases at V and 7 bases at J, with 13 bases between. Germline CDR1 reads SGHRS; CDR2 reads YFSETQ. MiXCR was run by TCRdb on the RT-PCR reads, yielding one entry per CDR3 protein. The sample consists of around 700,000 distinct CDR3 sequences, approximately 15% of them appearing once. Sequencing input: memory CD4+ T cells from blood. The origin of this receptor is a female donor in good health, serving as a healthy control. The rearrangement links TRBV5-1 to TRBJ1-5; D call uncertain. The CDR3 nucleotides read TGCGCCAGCAGGGACCGGGAGGAACAGCCCCAGCATTTT. It translates to CASRDREEQPQHF.